One sample yielded the 13 T cell receptor beta chains listed below, sequenced in a study of PD-L1 blockade in urothelial cancer. Profiled with immunoSEQ multiplex PCR; TCRdb holds only in-frame clones, not every one. Of around 63,000 clones listed, roughly 79% are singletons. Specified time point: pretreatment peripheral blood. The sample here was PBMCs, taken around atezolizumab (anti-PD-L1) treatment. These receptors originate from a man aged 65 to 79 with urothelial cancer.

The chain recombines TRBV5-1 with TRBJ2-3, with D possibly matching TRBD1 (5 bases). The V end was cut by 5 bases, the J end by 4 bases, with 11 bases between. Germline CDR1 SGHRS, CDR2 YFSETQ. CDR3 length equals 13 residues. CDR3 nucleotides: TGCGCCAGCAGGGTAAGGGGCGCAGATACGCAGTATTTT. Translating gives CASRVRGADTQYF.

This sequence joins TRBV6-6 and TRBJ2-5; tentative D call: TRBD1 (5 bases). V shed 6 bases and J shed 2 bases, with 19 bases lying between them. CDR1 is MNHNY, CDR2 SVGAGI, per germline (reference sequence). The length of the CDR3 is 16 residues. The CDR3 sequence: CASSQGRQGPQETQYF. For the CDR3, the DNA is TGTGCCAGCAGCCAGGGCAGGCAGGGTCCTCAAGAGACCCAGTACTTC.

This chain joins TRBV7-6 and TRBJ1-6; D gene unclear. The CDR3 has 16 residues. Trimming removed 1 base at V and 11 bases at J, with 18 bases between. Germline CDR1 and CDR2: SGHVS and FNYEAQ. CDR3 DNA sequence: TGTGCCAGCAGCTTAGGTCGGGAAGACTCTGGGACACCCCTCCACTTT. Translating it yields CASSLGREDSGTPLHF.

This chain links TRBV7-9 with TRBJ1-5; the match to TRBD1 covers 7 bases. The CDR3 is made up of 13 amino acids. Looked up from germline, CDR1 is SEHNR and CDR2 is FQNEAQ (reference sequence). V shed 6 bases, J shed 2 bases, and the junction held 1 base outside the gene matches. CDR3 sequence: CASRGQGNQPQHF. The CDR3, as DNA: TGTGCCAGCAGAGGACAGGGCAATCAGCCCCAGCATTTT.

The chain couples TRBV11-3 to TRBJ1-1, with D unclear. The V gene lost 1 base and the J gene lost 1 base, with 10 bases spanning the gap. The CDR3 is 15 amino acids. In germline, CDR1 is SGHNT, CDR2 YENEEA. In nucleotides, the CDR3 is TGTGCCAGCAGCTTAGTTCGGGGTAGGAACACTGAAGCTTTCTTT. Encoded protein: CASSLVRGRNTEAFF.

V usage is TRBV5-3 and J usage is TRBJ2-5, with D uncertain. TRBV5-3 is an open reading frame, and its role is uncertain. This CDR3 has 13 amino acids. The V end was cut by 5 bases, the J end by 0 bases, with 8 bases between. The CDR3: CARSYQYQETQYF. The CDR3 coding sequence is TGTGCCAGAAGTTATCAGTACCAAGAGACCCAGTACTTC.

The chain combines TRBV19 with TRBJ2-7; 11 bases agree with TRBD2. There are 15 residues in the CDR3. V shed 5 bases, J shed 3 bases, and the junction held 6 bases outside the gene matches. Germline V CDR1 and CDR2: LNHDA, SQIVND (reference sequence). The DNA for the CDR3 is TGTGCCAGTAGTCTAAGACTAGCGGGGATCTACGAGCAGTACTTC. Its protein is CASSLRLAGIYEQYF. Supplemented by reference TRBV19 and TRBJ2-7, the full variable domain reads DGGITQSPKYLFRKEGQNVTLSCEQNLNHDAMYWYRQDPGQGLRLIYYSQIVNDFQKGDIAEGYSVSREKKESFPLTVTSAQKNPTAFYLCASSLRLAGIYEQYFGPGTRLTVT.

The V and J genes are TRBV19 and TRBJ2-1; D not resolved. There are 14 residues in the CDR3. Germline V lookup: CDR1 LNHDA, CDR2 SQIVND (reference sequence). V lost 1 base to trimming and J lost 7 bases, with 11 bases between them. The CDR3 is CASSIAGLRNEQFF. For the CDR3, the DNA is TGTGCCAGTAGTATAGCAGGCCTAAGGAATGAGCAGTTCTTC.

A few counts support this clone. The chain carries TRBV7-9 and TRBJ1-4, with TRBD1 matching over 7 bases. CDR3 length: 13 amino acids. Germline CDR1 reads SEHNR; CDR2 reads FQNEAQ (reference sequence). Trimming removed 4 bases from V and 8 bases from J; junction bases left unmatched: 4. In DNA, the CDR3 is TGTGCCAGCAGCTCCGGACAGGACGAAAAACTGTTTTTT. Its protein is CASSSGQDEKLFF.

The gene calls are TRBV9 and TRBJ2-1; D unresolved. The V and J ends lost 0 bases and 6 bases respectively, with 13 bases between them. The CDR3 runs to 15 residues. Germline assignment: CDR1 SGDLS and CDR2 YYNGEE. The CDR3 is CASSVGGGVANEQFF. As DNA, the CDR3 is TGTGCCAGCAGCGTAGGTGGCGGAGTCGCCAATGAGCAGTTCTTC. The entire variable domain, with the rest obtained from reference TRBV9 and TRBJ2-1, is as follows: DSGVTQTPKHLITATGQRVTLRCSPRSGDLSVYWYQQSLDQGLQFLIQYYNGEERAKGNILERFSAQQFPDLHSELNLSSLELGDSALYFCASSVGGGVANEQFFGPGTRLTVL.

This rearrangement joins TRBV5-6 to TRBJ1-6; the D gene is possibly TRBD1 (6 bases). Germline CDR1 and CDR2: SGHDT and YYEEEE. Trimming took 4 bases from V and 3 from J, leaving 14 bases between them. CDR3 length: 16 amino acids. CDR3 amino acids: CASSDPTGRYNSPLHF. The CDR3 region has the DNA TGTGCCAGCAGCGATCCAACAGGGCGCTATAATTCACCCCTCCACTTT. Combining the CDR3 with reference TRBV5-6 and TRBJ1-6 gives the whole variable domain DAGVTQSPTHLIKTRGQQVTLRCSPKSGHDTVSWYQQALGQGPQFIFQYYEEEERQRGNFPDRFSGHQFPNYSSELNVNALLLGDSALYLCASSDPTGRYNSPLHFGNGTRLTVT.

This chain joins TRBV2 and TRBJ1-1; D gene uncertain. CDR3 size: 12 residues. The germline CDR1 and CDR2 sequences are SNHLY and FYNNEI. The V gene lost 6 bases and the J gene lost 1 base, with 6 bases spanning the gap. In DNA form, the CDR3 reads TGTGCCAGCAGAGCCCCGAACACTGAAGCTTTCTTT. This gives the protein CASRAPNTEAFF.

The chain carries TRBV11-3 and TRBJ2-7; 7 nucleotides agree with TRBD2. Trimming took 5 bases from V and 3 from J; bases not matched to a gene: 7. Germline values: CDR1 SGHNT, CDR2 YENEEA. This CDR3 is built from 14 residues. CDR3: CASSRAGEIYEQYF. The DNA of the CDR3 is TGTGCCAGCAGCCGGGCGGGGGAGATCTACGAGCAGTACTTC.